This TCR beta chain was observed in a study of cytotoxic CD8 clonotypes in ibrutinib-treated CLL. Study-level results: Clonality rose at ibrutinib response and fell back toward baseline at progression. In comparison with age-matched healthy donors, baseline clonality was higher and tracked circulating CD8+ T-cell counts. Under therapy, public clonotypes either contracted or stayed stable, and they were uncommon.

The CDR3 sequence is 19 residues long. With V trimmed by 3 bases and J by 0 bases, 11 bases remained unmatched. Germline V gene lookup returns CDR1 LNHDA and CDR2 SQIVND (reference sequence). On this clone itself: Its antigen remains unidentified.

Generated by immunoSEQ multiplex PCR, the TCRdb table keeps only in-frame clones and is missing some. This table holds some 160,000 clones, approximately 80% found once. The V gene is TRBV19, the J gene TRBJ1-5; 10 bases are a match to TRBD1. The clonotype originates from a human donor with chronic lymphocytic leukemia. The source material was PBMCs, sampled after 12 months of ibrutinib treatment. The CDR3 coding sequence is TGTGCCAGTAGTATGGCGGGGGACAGGGGATTTTTTAGCAATCAGCCCCAGCATTTT. The encoded protein is CASSMAGDRGFFSNQPQHF.